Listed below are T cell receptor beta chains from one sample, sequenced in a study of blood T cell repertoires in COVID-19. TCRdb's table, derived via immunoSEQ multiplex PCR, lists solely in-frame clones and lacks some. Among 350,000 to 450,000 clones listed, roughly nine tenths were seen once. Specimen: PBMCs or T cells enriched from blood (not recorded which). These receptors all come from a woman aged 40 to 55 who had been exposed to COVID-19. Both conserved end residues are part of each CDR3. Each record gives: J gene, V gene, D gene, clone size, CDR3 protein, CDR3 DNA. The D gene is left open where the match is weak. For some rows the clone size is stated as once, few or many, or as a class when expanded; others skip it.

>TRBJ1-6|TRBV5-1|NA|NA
CASSPSGTLNSPLHF
TGCGCCAGCAGCCCCTCCGGGACACTAAATTCACCCCTCCACTTT
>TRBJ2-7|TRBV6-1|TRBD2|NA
CASSALRSTSVYEQYF
TGTGCCAGCAGTGCCCTCCGGTCGACTAGCGTCTACGAGCAGTACTTC
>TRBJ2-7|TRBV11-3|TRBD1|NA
CASSSTGTASYEQYF
TGTGCCAGCAGCTCAACCGGGACAGCATCCTACGAGCAGTACTTC
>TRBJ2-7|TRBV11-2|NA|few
CASSENYEQYF
TGTGCCAGCAGCGAGAACTACGAGCAGTACTTC
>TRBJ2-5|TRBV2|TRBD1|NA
CASRSGTVETQYF
TGTGCCAGCAGATCCGGGACAGTAGAGACCCAGTACTTC
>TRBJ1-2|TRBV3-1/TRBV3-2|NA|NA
CASSSRSRYGYTF
TGTGCCAGCAGCTCCCGGTCGCGGTATGGCTACACCTTC
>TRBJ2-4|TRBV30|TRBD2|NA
CAWSGWGGIQYF
TGTGCCTGGAGTGGCTGGGGGGGCATTCAGTACTTC
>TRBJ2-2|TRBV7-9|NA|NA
CASSLVGRVTGELFF
TGTGCCAGCAGCTTAGTCGGCAGGGTGACCGGGGAGCTGTTTTTT
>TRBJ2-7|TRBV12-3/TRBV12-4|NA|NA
CASSLRAYEQYF
TGTGCCAGCAGTTTACGTGCCTACGAGCAGTACTTC
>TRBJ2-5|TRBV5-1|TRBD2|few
CASSSPTTSGRALQETQYF
TGCGCCAGCAGCTCCCCGACGACTAGCGGGAGGGCCCTTCAAGAGACCCAGTACTTC
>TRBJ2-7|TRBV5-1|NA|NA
CASSLRGRDAYEQYF
TGCGCCAGCAGCTTGAGAGGGCGCGATGCCTACGAGCAGTACTTC
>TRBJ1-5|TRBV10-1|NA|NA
CASSSGDGNQPQHF
TGCGCCAGCAGCTCGGGGGATGGCAATCAGCCCCAGCATTTT
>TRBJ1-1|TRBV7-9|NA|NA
CASSLVGQGSHTEAFF
TGTGCCAGCAGCTTAGTCGGGCAGGGGTCTCACACTGAAGCTTTCTTT
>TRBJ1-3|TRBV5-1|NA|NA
CASSLESVRTAISGNTIYF
TGCGCCAGCAGCTTGGAAAGCGTAAGGACAGCGATCTCTGGAAACACCATATATTTT
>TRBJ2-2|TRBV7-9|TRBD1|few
CASSPTGGSTGELFF
TGTGCCAGCAGCCCGACAGGGGGCTCCACCGGGGAGCTGTTTTTT